This T cell receptor (beta chain) is from a study of control samples from healthy donors and cancer patients. CDR1 SQVTM and CDR2 ANQGSEA come from the germline V gene. This CDR3 is built from 13 residues. V shed 8 bases, J shed 7 bases, and the junction held 11 bases outside the gene matches. Generated by immunoSEQ multiplex PCR, the TCRdb table keeps only in-frame clones and is missing some. The sample comprises some 150,000 clones, around 94% of which are singletons, and 11% to 15% rests with the top ten. Sequenced input: PBMCs. This sequence was found in a man between 60 and 75 years old with colorectal cancer. The rearrangement joins TRBV29-1 to TRBJ1-2, with TRBD1 matching 9 bases. The CDR3 is CSTGVGQGAGYTF. The CDR3 DNA reads as TGCAGCACCGGAGTGGGACAGGGCGCTGGCTACACCTTC.